These 14 T cell receptor beta chains originate from one sample sequenced in a study of identical twins' blood T cells. TCRdb used MiXCR to reprocess the 5' RACE reads, holding one entry per CDR3 protein. The sample has about 370,000 distinct CDR3 sequences, roughly 28% seen once. Sequenced input: PBMCs. These receptors were taken from a woman between 18 and 50 years old in good health.

The V gene is TRBV6-1, the J gene TRBJ1-5, with 7 nucleotides matching TRBD1. V was pared by 7 bases and J by 7 bases, with 13 bases of the junction left unmatched. Germline V CDR1 and CDR2: MNHNS, SASEGT. This CDR3 region has 15 residues. Here the CDR3 reads CASTRGTVEEQPQHF. The CDR3 DNA is TGTGCCAGCACTAGAGGGACAGTGGAGGAGCAGCCCCAGCATTTT.

This clonotype was counted a few times. The rearrangement joins TRBV7-9 to TRBJ1-6, with a possible D match to TRBD1 (5 bases). The CDR3 totals 14 residues. V gave up 8 bases and J gave up 4 bases, with 12 bases separating them. Germline V gene lookup returns CDR1 SEHNR and CDR2 FQNEAQ (reference sequence). This chain's CDR3 is CASSGPDYNSPLHF. The CDR3 coding sequence is TGTGCCAGCTCAGGGCCAGATTATAATTCACCCCTCCACTTT.

This chain joins TRBV7-8 and TRBJ1-5; D may be TRBD1 (5 bases). V was shortened by 6 bases and J by 9 bases, with 15 bases between the two germline ends. CDR1 SGHVS and CDR2 FQNEAQ come from the germline V gene. The CDR3 is made up of 13 amino acids. The CDR3 DNA reads TGTGCCAGCAGGGTAGACAGCGTAGGGCCCCAGCATTTT. Translated: CASRVDSVGPQHF.

This chain joins TRBV7-2 and TRBJ1-4, with a possible D match to TRBD1 (5 bases). This CDR3 contains 14 residues. V was trimmed by 2 bases and J by 8 bases, leaving 12 bases between them. The germline V gene has CDR1 SGHTA and CDR2 FQGNSA. The CDR3 protein is CASSLRRWGEKLFF. As DNA, the CDR3 is TGTGCCAGCAGCTTAAGGAGATGGGGGGAAAAACTGTTTTTT. The whole variable domain, filled in from reference TRBV7-2 and TRBJ1-4, reads GAGVSQSPSNKVTEKGKDVELRCDPISGHTALYWYRQSLGQGLEFLIYFQGNSAPDKSGLPSDRFSAERTGGSVSTLTIQRTQQEDSAVYLCASSLRRWGEKLFFGSGTQLSVL.

In this sample, this clonotype turned up a few times. This sequence joins TRBV7-9 and TRBJ1-5; D is uncertain. V lost 5 bases and J 3 bases, leaving 14 bases between the germline ends. Germline CDR1 SEHNR, CDR2 FQNEAQ (reference sequence). The CDR3 has 15 residues. CDR3 protein: CASSPFSGNNQPQHF. CDR3 DNA: TGTGCCAGCAGCCCCTTCTCGGGAAACAATCAGCCCCAGCATTTT.

The genes are TRBV12-3 or TRBV12-4 and TRBJ1-2; D remains unclear. CDR3 length: 13 amino acids. Between the trimmed V and J ends, which lost 5 bases and 3 bases, there was a span of 10 bases. CDR3 sequence: CASSLETYYGYTF. Here the CDR3 DNA reads TGTGCCAGCAGTCTAGAGACTTACTATGGCTACACCTTC.

On this clonotype: This may be a read error: a much more frequent sequence differs by one nucleotide. This chain connects TRBV10-3 to TRBJ1-5; tentative D call: TRBD1 (6 bases). This CDR3 is 13 amino acids long. Germline CDR1 and CDR2: ENHRY and SYGVKD. The CDR3 protein is CAITYDRNQPHHF. The CDR3 DNA is TGTGCCATCACCTACGACAGGAATCAGCCCCATCATTTT.

The rearrangement uses TRBV5-5 and TRBJ1-5; 9 bases match TRBD1. V lost 0 bases to trimming and J lost 0 bases; unmatched junction nucleotides: 10. Germline CDR1 SGHKS, CDR2 YYEKEE (reference sequence). This CDR3 spans 19 amino acids. In DNA, the CDR3 is TGTGCCAGCAGCTTGGGTGGGACAGGGCATCATTATAGCAATCAGCCCCAGCATTTT. This sequence encodes CASSLGGTGHHYSNQPQHF.

This clonotype was seen a handful of times. A junction end diverges from the germline sequence, so it may reflect a read error. This chain connects TRBV2 to TRBJ2-7; D tentatively reads TRBD1 or TRBD2 (5 bases each). Germline values: CDR1 SNHLY, CDR2 FYNNEI. This CDR3 region has 10 residues. This CDR3 is CASAGETRQF. CDR3 coding DNA: TGTGCCAGTGCCGGGGAGACTCGACAGTTC.

This clonotype was observed a handful of times. A junction end diverges from the germline sequence, so it may reflect a read error. The CDR3 sequence is CACSFGLATDTQYF. As DNA, the CDR3 is TGTGCCTGCAGTTTCGGACTAGCCACAGATACGCAGTATTTT. The V call is TRBV6-2 or TRBV6-3, the J call TRBJ2-3; TRBD2 aligns across 8 bases. The CDR3 is made up of 14 amino acids. Germline V gives CDR1 MNHEY, CDR2 SVGEGT.

J is TRBJ2-7 and V is TRBV21-1; whether TRBD2, the table's D call, matches the DNA was not checked. TRBV21-1 is a known pseudogene. The CDR3 totals 18 residues. The chain's CDR3 is CASSKALLSGDSSYEQYF. The CDR3, as DNA: TGTGCCAGCAGCAAAGCGCTTTTGAGCGGGGACAGCTCCTACGAGCAGTACTTC.

This chain joins TRBV6-2 or TRBV6-3 and TRBJ1-1; the match to TRBD1 covers 10 bases. Trimming took 2 bases from V and 1 from J; bases not matched to a gene: 10. The CDR3 length is 18 residues. In germline, CDR1 is MNHEY, CDR2 SVGEGT. CDR3 in DNA: TGTGCCAGCAGTTACGCGGCGGGACAGGGGAAGGCGAACACTGAAGCTTTCTTT. This sequence encodes CASSYAAGQGKANTEAFF.

V is TRBV29-1 and J is TRBJ1-4; TRBD1 agrees at 9 bases. J was trimmed by 8 bases and V by 6 bases; bases with no gene match: 7. Germline CDR1 SQVTM, CDR2 ANQGSEA. The CDR3 extends over 13 amino acids. The CDR3 DNA sequence: TGCAGCGTGACCGGGACAGGGACCGAAAAACTGTTTTTT. This codes for CSVTGTGTEKLFF.

This clonotype was recorded many times. This rearrangement joins TRBV29-1 to TRBJ1-1; unclear D gene. The CDR3 is 13 amino acids. Trimming removed 3 bases from V and 4 bases from J, with 12 bases in between. Germline lookup yields CDR1 SQVTM and CDR2 ANQGSEA. CDR3 sequence: CSVDGGSGTEAFF. CDR3 nucleotides: TGCAGCGTTGACGGAGGGAGCGGCACTGAAGCTTTCTTT.